Below, one T cell receptor beta chain is given with its context. The target antigen is unknown. This record belongs to a study of T cell repertoires in cytomegalovirus infection. On the study more broadly: Signatures in public TCR beta sequences pointed to both CMV infection and matching HLA type. Study outcomes and limitations: The study identified carriers of CMV plus the relevant HLA from cumulative public TCR beta family frequency. HLA-C-restricted TCR beta clonotypes specific for CMV led the ex vivo response.

The CDR3 is made up of 12 amino acids. Trimming pared 5 bases from V and 10 bases from J, leaving 12 bases between. Per the germline V gene, CDR1 is SGHAT and CDR2 is FQNNGV. TCRdb reanalysed the reads using MiXCR and keeps one entry per CDR3 protein. The sample has about 490,000 distinct CDR3 sequences; 15% to 20% are singletons. The V call is TRBV11-2, the J call TRBJ2-1; D remains unclear. The source of this sequence is a human donor in good health (CMV status not recorded). Some clones in this sample may be carry-over from other donors' samples. The specimen was CD8+ T cells from PBMCs. The CDR3 nucleotides read TGTGCCAGCAGCCAGAGGCTAGAAGAGCAGTTCTTC. Protein product: CASSQRLEEQFF.